This T cell receptor (beta chain) emerged from a study of blood T cell repertoires in COVID-19. Sequenced by immunoSEQ multiplex PCR; TCRdb stores in-frame clones only, minus some. The table records hundreds of thousands of clones, roughly 87% of them present only once. This clone appeared a few times. The CDR3 runs to 14 residues. The germline CDR1 and CDR2 sequences are SNHLY and FYNNEI. The ends lost 6 bases at V and 4 bases at J; junction bases unmatched: 7. The J gene is TRBJ2-7, the V gene TRBV2; TRBD1 aligns across 9 bases. The clonotype was recovered from a man aged 55 to 70 who had recovered from COVID-19. The specimen was peripheral blood. This chain's CDR3 is CASRGQGRVYEQYF. The CDR3, as DNA: TGTGCCAGCAGGGGACAGGGACGTGTTTACGAGCAGTACTTC. Full variable domain (missing parts from reference TRBV2 and TRBJ2-7): EPEVTQTPSHQVTQMGQEVILRCVPISNHLYFYWYRQILGQKVEFLVSFYNNEISEKSEIFDDQFSVERPDGSNFTLKIRSTKLEDSAMYFCASRGQGRVYEQYFGPGTRLTVT.